This entry features one TCR beta chain sequence. V lost 6 bases and J lost 2; bases outside the gene matches: 4. Germline lookup yields CDR1 SGHAT and CDR2 FQNNGV. The CDR3 covers 16 residues. This sample is part of a study of blood T cell repertoires in COVID-19. Study in general: Samples came from the United States, Italy and Spain, spanning acute and convalescent COVID-19. From T cells, B-cell-depleted T cells, or PBMCs came the material, which was cDNA or gDNA.

Source study methods: Amplifying reference gene primers gave estimates of nucleated cell counts. Sequencing used immunoSEQ multiplex PCR; TCRdb keeps in-frame clones, though not all of them. V and J calls and clone size come straight from that table; D and trimming were deduced from the DNA. The sample lists under 300,000 clones, more than 85% occurring once. V gene TRBV11-2 combines with J gene TRBJ2-2, with 12 nucleotides matching TRBD2. The source material was peripheral blood. This TCR was recovered from a woman aged 70-85 years with active or convalescent COVID-19. The CDR3 sequence is CASRKLAGGNTGELFF. CDR3 coding DNA: TGTGCCAGCAGGAAACTAGCGGGGGGCAACACCGGGGAGCTGTTTTTT.